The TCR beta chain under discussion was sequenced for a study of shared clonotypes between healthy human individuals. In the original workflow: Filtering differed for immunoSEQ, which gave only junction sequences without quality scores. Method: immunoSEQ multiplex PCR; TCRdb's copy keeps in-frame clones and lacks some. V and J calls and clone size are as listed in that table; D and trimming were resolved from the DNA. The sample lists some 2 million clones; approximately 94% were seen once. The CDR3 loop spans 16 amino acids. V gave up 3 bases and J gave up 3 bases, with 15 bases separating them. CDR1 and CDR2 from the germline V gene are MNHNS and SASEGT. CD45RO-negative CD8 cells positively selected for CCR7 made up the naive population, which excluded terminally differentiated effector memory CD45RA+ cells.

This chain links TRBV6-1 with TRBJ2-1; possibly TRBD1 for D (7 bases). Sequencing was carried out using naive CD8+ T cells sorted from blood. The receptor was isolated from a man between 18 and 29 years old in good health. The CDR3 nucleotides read TGTGCCAGCAGTGAGGAGGGGGACAGTCTCTACAATGAGCAGTTCTTC. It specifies CASSEEGDSLYNEQFF.